This TCR beta chain stems from a study of blood T cell repertoires in COVID-19. About the research overall: Sample material is recorded as cDNA or gDNA derived from T cells, B-cell-depleted T cells, or PBMCs.

Libraries were prepared by immunoSEQ multiplex PCR; TCRdb keeps only in-frame clonotypes and omits some of them. The repertoire holds roughly 53,000 clones, with about 85% as singletons. V lost 1 base, J lost 2 bases, and 2 bases lay in between. From germline, CDR1 is MNHEY and CDR2 SMNVEV (reference sequence). The CDR3 has 13 residues. This sequence originates from a human donor in a cohort sampled during active COVID-19. The sample was peripheral blood. The V and J genes are TRBV27 and TRBJ2-2; D uncertain. The DNA of the CDR3 is TGTGCCAGCAGTTTATTAAACACCGGGGAGCTGTTTTTT. The encoded protein is CASSLLNTGELFF.